This entry describes one T cell receptor beta chain. The target antigen is unknown. The CDR3 has 14 residues. V shed 3 bases and J 4 bases; nucleotides not matched to a gene: 3. From germline, CDR1 is SNHLY and CDR2 FYNNEI. The study ran its PCR with 60 Vbeta and 13 Jbeta primers. Profiling relied on immunoSEQ multiplex PCR, and the TCRdb table lists in-frame clones only, not all of them. In the table there are about 180,000 clones, about four fifths of which are singletons. The data were taken from a study of cytomegalovirus exposure and HLA in healthy donors. For the study at large: When just under 400 donors were genotyped, approximately 81% of them were found to fall in the Caucasian-associated ancestry cluster. Study-wide findings and caveats: HLA-A and HLA-B allele assignments for most subjects were reportedly predicted accurately using TCR beta sequences. The investigators catalogued 150 to 200 TCR beta chains as cytomegalovirus-associated. Reports credit the classifier with highly specific, highly sensitive diagnosis of cytomegalovirus status.

Sequenced input: PBMCs. This sequence joins TRBV2 and TRBJ1-2, with 9 bases aligning to TRBD1. The TCR comes from a woman between 18 and 30 years old in good health and CMV-seropositive. CDR3 amino acids: CASSDLGQGYGYTF. Written as DNA, the CDR3 is TGTGCCAGCAGTGATTTGGGACAGGGCTATGGCTACACCTTC.